A single sample gave rise to the 12 T cell receptor beta chains below, sequenced in a study of cytomegalovirus exposure and HLA in healthy donors. The study ran its PCR with 60 Vbeta and 13 Jbeta primers. Only in-frame clones appear in the TCRdb table, and some are missing; sequencing was by immunoSEQ multiplex PCR. The data show about 170,000 clones, 79% seen once. The sample was PBMCs. The receptor set was obtained from a woman aged 50 to 60 in good health and CMV-seronegative.

The rearrangement uses TRBV4-2 and TRBJ2-1, with D possibly matching TRBD1 (6 bases). Germline assignment: CDR1 LGHNA and CDR2 YNFKEQ. The CDR3 extends over 18 amino acids. The V end was cut by 1 base, the J end by 4 bases, with 20 bases between. The DNA for the CDR3 is TGTGCCAGCAGCCAAGCTGATACCCACGCCGGGACATACAATGAGCAGTTCTTC. Amino acids: CASSQADTHAGTYNEQFF.

This clone has a handful of counts. J is TRBJ2-1 and V is TRBV4-3; 14 bases are shared with TRBD2. With 0 bases clipped from V and 2 bases from J, the junction kept 12 bases outside the gene matches. The CDR3 is 21 residues long. CDR1 is LGHNA, CDR2 YSLEER, per germline. Here the CDR3 reads CASSQERLTSGGAGPYNEQFF. The CDR3 DNA reads as TGCGCCAGCAGCCAAGAGAGGTTGACTAGCGGGGGGGCGGGTCCCTACAATGAGCAGTTCTTC.

The DNA for the CDR3 is TGTGCCAGCAGCTTAGGGGACAGGGACGATCAGCCCCAGCATTTT. This translates into CASSLGDRDDQPQHF. The chain has TRBV7-9 and TRBJ1-5; 9 bases map to TRBD1. The CDR3 has 15 residues. Germline trimming cut 1 base from V and 5 bases from J; bases unmatched to any gene: 3. Per the germline V gene, CDR1 is SEHNR and CDR2 is FQNEAQ (reference sequence). Complete variable domain (other parts from reference TRBV7-9 and TRBJ1-5): DTGVSQNPRHKITKRGQNVTFRCDPISEHNRLYWYRQTLGQGPEFLTYFQNEAQLEKSRLLSDRFSAERPKGSFSTLEIQRTEQGDSAMYLCASSLGDRDDQPQHFGDGTRLSIL.

This CDR3 reads CASSSETSTDTQYF. In DNA, the CDR3 is TGTGCCAGCAGTTCAGAGACTAGCACAGATACGCAGTATTTT. This chain connects TRBV27 to TRBJ2-3; D gene ambiguous. The V end was cut by 4 bases, the J end by 0 bases, with 8 bases between. CDR1 and CDR2 (germline): MNHEY, SMNVEV (reference sequence). The CDR3 contains 14 residues.

The genes are TRBV28 and TRBJ2-2, with 7 bases fitting TRBD1. The CDR3 runs 16 residues. V was pared by 3 bases and J by 4 bases, with 8 bases of the junction left unmatched. Germline V gene data show CDR1 as MDHEN and CDR2 as SYDVKM. For the CDR3, the DNA is TGTGCCAGCAGTTTTTCTCAGGGGGTGACCACCGGGGAGCTGTTTTTT. Amino acids: CASSFSQGVTTGELFF.

The chain couples TRBV5-6 to TRBJ2-7, with D tentatively TRBD1 (5 bases). This CDR3 has 13 residues. Germline CDR1 SGHDT, CDR2 YYEEEE. V was shortened by 2 bases and J by 2 bases, with 8 bases between the two germline ends. The CDR3, as DNA: TGTGCCAGCAGCTTTGCAGGGCCCTACGAGCAGTACTTC. This sequence encodes CASSFAGPYEQYF.

The V and J genes are TRBV29-1 and TRBJ2-2, with TRBD1 matching 11 bases. This CDR3 is built from 13 residues. Trimming took 7 bases from V and 7 from J; bases not matched to a gene: 5. The germline gives CDR1 SQVTM, CDR2 ANQGSEA. The CDR3 sequence: CSGGQGAGGELFF. The CDR3 DNA sequence: TGCAGCGGCGGACAGGGGGCGGGCGGGGAGCTGTTTTTT.

The chain uses TRBV2 and TRBJ1-2; no definite D call. V was cut by 3 bases and J by 9 bases, with 14 bases left in between. The CDR3 length is 13 residues. Germline V CDR1 and CDR2: SNHLY, FYNNEI. The CDR3 loop is CASSESLTTSYTF. In DNA, the CDR3 is TGTGCCAGCAGTGAGTCTCTGACAACAAGCTACACCTTC.

The CDR3 nucleotides read TGTGCCAGCACCTCTAGGAGGTTGGAGGGCTACGAGCAGTACTTC. It is translated as CASTSRRLEGYEQYF. This chain uses TRBV27 with TRBJ2-7, with a weak D call TRBD2 (6 bases). V dropped 7 bases and J dropped 3 bases, with 19 bases sitting between them. The germline CDR1 and CDR2 sequences are MNHEY and SMNVEV (reference sequence). The CDR3 totals 15 residues.

This sequence joins TRBV29-1 and TRBJ1-1, with D unclear. This CDR3 is built from 12 residues. The V and J ends lost 7 bases and 0 bases respectively, with 9 bases between them. Germline values: CDR1 SQVTM, CDR2 ANQGSEA. The CDR3 DNA follows: TGCAGCGGAGGAATCATGAACACTGAAGCTTTCTTT. Its protein is CSGGIMNTEAFF.

This chain uses TRBV7-6 with TRBJ2-7, with TRBD2 matching over 7 bases. Per germline, CDR1 SGHVS and CDR2 FNYEAQ. The junction had 10 bases not matched to a gene; V was cut back by 5 bases and J by 0 bases. This CDR3 contains 16 residues. For the CDR3, the DNA is TGTGCCAGCAGCGTCCGAATTCTAGCGGACTCCTACGAGCAGTACTTC. Protein product: CASSVRILADSYEQYF.

The chain has TRBV19 and TRBJ1-4; D not resolved. The CDR3 consists of 13 residues. The germline V and J ends were trimmed by 6 bases and 3 bases, with 8 bases remaining between them. Looked up from germline, CDR1 is LNHDA and CDR2 is SQIVND (reference sequence). Here the CDR3 DNA reads TGTGCCAGTAGAAGTGTAGCTAATGAAAAACTGTTTTTT. Its protein is CASRSVANEKLFF.